The 21 T cell receptor beta chains below come from one sample, sequenced in a study. TCRdb re-called the RT-PCR reads with MiXCR, one entry per CDR3 protein. In the table there are about 680,000 distinct CDR3 sequences, 14% of which are singletons. Material: memory CD4+ T cells from blood. The receptors shown here come from a female donor in good health, serving as a healthy control.

This clonotype has more than one count but fewer than ten. The V gene is TRBV6-2 or TRBV6-3, the J gene TRBJ2-2, with D possibly TRBD2 on 5 matching bases. Germline V lookup: CDR1 MNHEY, CDR2 SVGEGT. Trimming shortened V by 0 bases and J by 3 bases, and 8 bases separated the two germline ends. The length of the CDR3 is 15 residues. The CDR3 here is CASSYSAGHTGELFF. Written as DNA, the CDR3 is TGTGCCAGCAGTTACTCCGCGGGCCACACCGGGGAGCTGTTTTTT.

The rearrangement joins TRBV20-1 to TRBJ1-2; tentative D call: TRBD1 (6 bases). Trimming pared 6 bases from V and 8 bases from J, leaving 13 bases between. The length of the CDR3 is 11 residues. Germline assignment: CDR1 DFQATT and CDR2 SNEGSKA (reference sequence). CDR3 residues: CSAINREGYTF. The CDR3, as DNA: TGCAGTGCAATAAACAGGGAGGGCTACACCTTC.

The chain uses TRBV20-1 and TRBJ2-5; TRBD2 aligns across 12 bases. Looked up from germline, CDR1 is DFQATT and CDR2 is SNEGSKA (reference sequence). CDR3 length: 15 residues. V gave up 5 bases and J gave up 5 bases; unmatched junction bases: 9. The CDR3 sequence is CSADRTSGDRETQYF. The DNA of the CDR3 is TGCAGTGCTGACAGGACTAGCGGGGATAGGGAGACCCAGTACTTC.

This clonotype has just a few counts. The gene calls are TRBV7-3 and TRBJ2-1; TRBD2 matches 12 bases. The CDR3 has 19 residues. V lost 2 bases and J lost 6; bases outside the gene matches: 14. Germline lookup yields CDR1 SGHTA and CDR2 FQGTGA. CDR3 sequence: CASSLPPGLAGPSVNEQFF. The CDR3 DNA reads TGTGCCAGCAGCTTACCCCCCGGACTAGCGGGGCCCTCGGTCAATGAGCAGTTCTTC.

The CDR3 DNA is TGCGCCAGCAGCTTGGAGGGGACGGTAGAGACCCAGTACTTC. Amino acid sequence: CASSLEGTVETQYF. The chain is built from TRBV5-1 and TRBJ2-5, with D perhaps matching TRBD1 or TRBD2 (5 bases each). CDR3 length: 14 amino acids. The V gene lost 0 bases and the J gene lost 4 bases, with 10 bases spanning the gap. The germline CDR1 and CDR2 sequences are SGHRS and YFSETQ.

This clonotype has at least ten counts. The genes are TRBV12-3 or TRBV12-4 and TRBJ1-1; 10 positions match TRBD1. CDR3 length equals 15 residues. V was pared by 0 bases and J by 6 bases, with 4 bases of the junction left unmatched. Written as DNA, the CDR3 is TGTGCCAGCAGTTTAGCGGGGACAGGGGAGGCTGAAGCTTTCTTT. Protein: CASSLAGTGEAEAFF.

This clonotype was counted a few times. This may arise from a read error, as a much more abundant clone is one base away. The chain joins TRBV7-6 to TRBJ2-2; D gene uncertain. The CDR3 contains 13 residues. V was clipped by 1 base and J by 7 bases, with 7 bases between them. Looked up from germline, CDR1 is SGHVS and CDR2 is FNYEAQ. The CDR3 region has the DNA TGTGCCAGCAGCTTAGGGCAGCTCGGGGAGCTGTTTTTT. Residues: CASSLGQLGELFF.

The chain carries TRBV25-1 and TRBJ2-3; D perhaps matches TRBD2 (5 bases). V lost 10 bases and J 6 bases, leaving 14 bases between the germline ends. The CDR3 runs to 12 residues. CDR1 and CDR2 from the germline V gene are MGHDK and SYGVNS. In DNA form, the CDR3 reads TGTGCCACCCGGGCTGCGGGTGATACGCAGTATTTT. Translated, it gives CATRAAGDTQYF.

V and J are TRBV6-2 or TRBV6-3 and TRBJ2-4; the D call may be TRBD1 or TRBD2 (5 bases each). CDR1 and CDR2 (germline): MNHEY, SVGEGT. The CDR3 has 16 residues. V lost 5 bases, J lost 1 base, and 15 bases lay in between. The CDR3 region has the DNA TGTGCCAGCAGTCGGGATTTAGGGACGGCCAAAAACATTCAGTACTTC. It yields the protein CASSRDLGTAKNIQYF.

The chain uses TRBV10-3 and TRBJ1-5; 7 nucleotides align to TRBD1. Germline assignment: CDR1 ENHRY and CDR2 SYGVKD. Germline trimming cut 2 bases from V and 1 base from J; bases unmatched to any gene: 8. The CDR3 has 17 residues. The CDR3 spells CAISETPGGSSNQPQHF. CDR3 bases: TGTGCCATCAGTGAGACCCCAGGGGGGTCAAGCAATCAGCCCCAGCATTTT.

This clonotype was recorded at least ten times. V is TRBV6-5 and J is TRBJ2-3, with 12 bases matching TRBD2. The CDR3 has 17 residues. Germline-derived CDR1 and CDR2 are MNHEY and SVGAGI. With V trimmed by 6 bases and J by 2 bases, 9 bases remained unmatched. CDR3 nucleotides: TGTGCCAGCAGGACCCTGACTAGCGGGAGAGACACAGATACGCAGTATTTT. Its protein product is CASRTLTSGRDTDTQYF.

In this sample, this clonotype turned up many times. DNA for the CDR3: TGTGCCACCAGTGATTTGAGTAGGCCTGGGGAGACCTACAATGAGCAGTTCTTC. It codes for CATSDLSRPGETYNEQFF. The rearrangement joins TRBV24-1 to TRBJ2-1; D possibly corresponds to TRBD2 (5 bases). The germline V gene has CDR1 KGHDR and CDR2 SFDVKD. This CDR3 region has 18 residues. Trimming shortened V by 0 bases and J by 2 bases, and 16 bases separated the two germline ends.

The chain couples TRBV20-1 to TRBJ1-2; D remains ambiguous. The CDR3 length is 13 residues. V lost 5 bases to trimming and J lost 1 base, with 11 bases between them. Germline assignment: CDR1 DFQATT and CDR2 SNEGSKA (reference sequence). In nucleotides, the CDR3 is TGCAGTGCTCCTGACCGCCTTAACTATGGCTACACCTTC. Residues: CSAPDRLNYGYTF.

The chain uses TRBV10-3 and TRBJ1-1, with unresolved D. The germline gives CDR1 ENHRY, CDR2 SYGVKD. Between the trimmed V and J ends, which lost 6 bases and 2 bases, there was a span of 13 bases. This CDR3 spans 14 amino acids. CDR3 residues: CAIRPVADNTEAFF. The CDR3 DNA reads TGTGCCATCAGACCTGTAGCGGACAACACTGAAGCTTTCTTT.

There are a few counts of this clonotype. The chain carries TRBV7-9 and TRBJ1-1; TRBD1 matches 7 bases. Unmatched junction bases numbered 10, after V lost 5 bases and J lost 4 bases. The CDR3 loop spans 15 amino acids. The germline V gene encodes CDR1 SEHNR and CDR2 FQNEAQ (reference sequence). The CDR3 loop is CASSITGVYGTEAFF. The CDR3 DNA reads as TGTGCCAGCAGCATTACAGGGGTATACGGCACTGAAGCTTTCTTT.

The chain has TRBV10-3 and TRBJ2-7; 13 bases line up with TRBD2. V gave up 6 bases and J gave up 3 bases; unmatched junction bases: 2. The germline CDR1 and CDR2 sequences are ENHRY and SYGVKD. The CDR3 has 14 residues. This CDR3 reads CAISTSGGVYEQYF. In nucleotides, the CDR3 is TGTGCCATCAGCACTAGCGGGGGGGTCTACGAGCAGTACTTC.

The chain recombines TRBV5-1 with TRBJ2-2, with TRBD2 matching 9 bases. The junction had 9 bases not matched to a gene; V was cut back by 4 bases and J by 5 bases. CDR1 is SGHRS and CDR2 is YFSETQ in the germline V gene. The CDR3 sequence is 16 residues long. CDR3 nucleotide sequence: TGCGCCAGCAGCCTCCCGGGACTAGCTCAAACCGGGGAGCTGTTTTTT. Its protein product is CASSLPGLAQTGELFF.

The chain combines TRBV30 with TRBJ1-6; 8 positions match TRBD1. There are 13 residues in the CDR3. CDR1 is GTSNPN, CDR2 SVGIG, per germline (reference sequence). V trimming: 6 bases; J trimming: 9 bases; junction bases outside the gene matches: 7. CDR3 region: CACQGADGSPLHF. The CDR3 DNA follows: TGTGCCTGCCAGGGGGCGGACGGTTCACCCCTCCACTTT.

The chain has TRBV6-1 and TRBJ2-7, with 10 positions matching TRBD2. This CDR3 spans 15 amino acids. Trimming at V came to 1 base and at J to 4 bases, leaving 4 bases not matched to a gene. CDR1 and CDR2 from the germline V gene are MNHNS and SASEGT. CDR3 protein: CASSEDASGSYEQYF. The CDR3 nucleotides read TGTGCCAGCAGTGAAGATGCTAGCGGGAGTTACGAGCAGTACTTC.

This clonotype was picked up a small number of times. V is TRBV24-1 and J is TRBJ2-2, with a possible D match to TRBD1 (6 bases). The germline gives CDR1 KGHDR, CDR2 SFDVKD. This CDR3 has 15 amino acids. The germline V and J ends were trimmed by 7 bases and 3 bases, with 14 bases remaining between them. CDR3 nucleotides: TGTGCCACCAGAACAGGGCTTGCGGACACCGGGGAGCTGTTTTTT. This translates into CATRTGLADTGELFF.

At least ten counts were recorded for this clonotype. The chain employs TRBV29-1 and TRBJ1-1; D perhaps matches TRBD1 (6 bases). This CDR3 comprises 13 residues. V dropped 4 bases and J dropped 2 bases, with 11 bases sitting between them. Germline V CDR1 and CDR2: SQVTM, ANQGSEA. The CDR3 DNA is TGCAGCGTTGGTACAGGGCACAACACTGAAGCTTTCTTT. The encoded protein is CSVGTGHNTEAFF.